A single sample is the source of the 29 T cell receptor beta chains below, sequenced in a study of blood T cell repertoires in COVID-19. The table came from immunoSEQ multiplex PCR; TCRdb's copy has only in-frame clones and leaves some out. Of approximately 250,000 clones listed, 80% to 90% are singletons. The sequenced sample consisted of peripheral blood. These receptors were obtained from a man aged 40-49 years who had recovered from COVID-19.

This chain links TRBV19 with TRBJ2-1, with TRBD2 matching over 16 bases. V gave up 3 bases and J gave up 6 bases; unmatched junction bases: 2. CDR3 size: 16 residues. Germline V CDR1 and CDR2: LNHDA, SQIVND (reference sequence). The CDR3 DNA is TGTGCCAGTAGTATGGGACTAGCGGGGGGGGTCAATGAGCAGTTCTTC. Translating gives CASSMGLAGGVNEQFF.

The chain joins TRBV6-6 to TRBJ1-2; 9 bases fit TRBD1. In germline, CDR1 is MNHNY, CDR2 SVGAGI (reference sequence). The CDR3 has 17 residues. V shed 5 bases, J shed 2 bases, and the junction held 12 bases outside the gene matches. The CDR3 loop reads CASSPPGQGRGNYGYTF. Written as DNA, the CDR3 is TGTGCCAGCAGTCCTCCGGGACAGGGTAGAGGCAACTATGGCTACACCTTC.

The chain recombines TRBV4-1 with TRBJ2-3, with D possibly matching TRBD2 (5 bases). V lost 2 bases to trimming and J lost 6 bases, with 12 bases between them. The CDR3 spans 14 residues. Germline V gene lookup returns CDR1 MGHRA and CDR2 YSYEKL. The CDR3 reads CASSQQRAWDTQYF. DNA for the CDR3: TGCGCCAGCAGCCAACAGAGGGCCTGGGATACGCAGTATTTT.

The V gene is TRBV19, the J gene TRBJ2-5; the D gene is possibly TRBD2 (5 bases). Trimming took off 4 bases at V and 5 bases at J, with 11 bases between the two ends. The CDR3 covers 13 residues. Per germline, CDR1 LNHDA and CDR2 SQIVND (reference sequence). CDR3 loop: CASSTNRRETQYF. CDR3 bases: TGTGCCAGTAGTACGAACCGGAGGGAGACCCAGTACTTC.

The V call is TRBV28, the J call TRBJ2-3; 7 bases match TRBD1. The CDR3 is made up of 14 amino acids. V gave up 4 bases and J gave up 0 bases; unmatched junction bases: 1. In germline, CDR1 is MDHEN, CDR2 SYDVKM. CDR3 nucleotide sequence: TGTGCCAGCAGTTGGGACAGAAGCACAGATACGCAGTATTTT. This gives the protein CASSWDRSTDTQYF.

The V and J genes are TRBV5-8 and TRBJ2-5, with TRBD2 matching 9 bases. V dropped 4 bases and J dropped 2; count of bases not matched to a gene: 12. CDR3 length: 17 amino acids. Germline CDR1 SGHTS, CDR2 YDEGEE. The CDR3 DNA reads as TGTGCCAGCAGCCTGAACCCTAGCGGGACCTTGCAAGAGACCCAGTACTTC. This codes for CASSLNPSGTLQETQYF.

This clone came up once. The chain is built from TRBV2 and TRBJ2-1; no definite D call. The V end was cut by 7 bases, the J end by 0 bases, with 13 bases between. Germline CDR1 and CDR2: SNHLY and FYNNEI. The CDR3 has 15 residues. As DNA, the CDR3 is TGTGCCAGCAAACCGAGGTCAAGCTCCTACAATGAGCAGTTCTTC. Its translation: CASKPRSSSYNEQFF. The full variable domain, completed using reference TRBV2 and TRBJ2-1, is EPEVTQTPSHQVTQMGQEVILRCVPISNHLYFYWYRQILGQKVEFLVSFYNNEISEKSEIFDDQFSVERPDGSNFTLKIRSTKLEDSAMYFCASKPRSSSYNEQFFGPGTRLTVL.

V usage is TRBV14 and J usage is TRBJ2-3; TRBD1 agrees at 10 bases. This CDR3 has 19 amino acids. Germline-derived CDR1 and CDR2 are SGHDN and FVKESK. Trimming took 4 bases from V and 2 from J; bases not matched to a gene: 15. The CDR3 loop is CASSPRDRGLRLHTDTQYF. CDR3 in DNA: TGTGCCAGCAGCCCCCGGGACAGGGGACTTAGGCTCCACACAGATACGCAGTATTTT. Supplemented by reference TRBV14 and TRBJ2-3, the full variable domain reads EAGVTQFPSHSVIEKGQTVTLRCDPISGHDNLYWYRRVMGKEIKFLLHFVKESKQDESGMPNNRFLAERTGGTYSTLKVQPAELEDSGVYFCASSPRDRGLRLHTDTQYFGPGTRLTVL.

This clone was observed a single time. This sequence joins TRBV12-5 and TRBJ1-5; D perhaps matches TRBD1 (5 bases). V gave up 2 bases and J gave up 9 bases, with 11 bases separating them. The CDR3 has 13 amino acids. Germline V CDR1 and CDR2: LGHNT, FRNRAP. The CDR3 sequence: CASGLRGDLPQHF. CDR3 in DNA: TGTGCTAGTGGTTTGCGGGGGGATCTGCCCCAGCATTTT.

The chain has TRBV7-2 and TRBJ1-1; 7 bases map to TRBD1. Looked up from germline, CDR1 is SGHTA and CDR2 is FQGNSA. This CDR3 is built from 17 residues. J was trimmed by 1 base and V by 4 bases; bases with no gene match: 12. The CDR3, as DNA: TGTGCCAGCAGCTCTAGTTTAGGGACAGCGGGGAACACTGAAGCTTTCTTT. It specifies CASSSSLGTAGNTEAFF.

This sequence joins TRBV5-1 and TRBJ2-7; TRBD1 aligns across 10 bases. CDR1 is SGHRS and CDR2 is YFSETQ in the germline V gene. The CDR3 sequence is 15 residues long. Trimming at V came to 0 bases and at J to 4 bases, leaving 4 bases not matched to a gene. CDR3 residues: CASSLETGGLYEQYF. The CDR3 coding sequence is TGCGCCAGCAGCTTGGAGACAGGGGGCCTTTACGAGCAGTACTTC.

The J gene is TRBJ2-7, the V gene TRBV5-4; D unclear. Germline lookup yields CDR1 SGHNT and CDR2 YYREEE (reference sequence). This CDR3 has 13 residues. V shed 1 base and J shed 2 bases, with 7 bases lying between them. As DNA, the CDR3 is TGTGCCAGCAGCTTGAGTGGGCCCTACGAGCAGTACTTC. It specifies CASSLSGPYEQYF.

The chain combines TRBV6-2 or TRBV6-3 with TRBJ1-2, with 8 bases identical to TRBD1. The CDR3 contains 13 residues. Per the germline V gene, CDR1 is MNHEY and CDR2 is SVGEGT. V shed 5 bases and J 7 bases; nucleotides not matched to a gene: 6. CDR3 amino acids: CASSPRTGSGYTF. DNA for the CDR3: TGTGCCAGCAGTCCCCGGACAGGGTCTGGCTACACCTTC.

CDR3 nucleotide sequence: TGTGCCAGCAGCCAGGAGGGGAGCCAGTTCTTC. As protein: CASSQEGSQFF. This rearrangement joins TRBV3-1 (or the pseudogene TRBV3-2) to TRBJ2-1; possible D gene TRBD2, 6 bases. CDR1 and CDR2 from the germline V gene are LGHDT and YNNKEL (reference sequence). Trimming removed 3 bases at V and 13 bases at J, with 10 bases between. This CDR3 has 11 amino acids.

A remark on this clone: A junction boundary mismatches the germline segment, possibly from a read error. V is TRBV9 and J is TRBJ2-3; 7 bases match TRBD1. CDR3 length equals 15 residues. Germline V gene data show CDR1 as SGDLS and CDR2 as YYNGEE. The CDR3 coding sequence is TGTGTCAGCAGCGCACTAGACAGGGCGCCAGATACGCAGTATTTT. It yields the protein CVSSALDRAPDTQYF.

The CDR3 nucleotides are TGTGCCAGCAGTGAAGTCCAGAATCAGCCCCAGCATTTT. Translating gives CASSEVQNQPQHF. The chain recombines TRBV6-1 with TRBJ1-5, with no clear D. CDR3 length: 13 amino acids. V dropped 1 base and J dropped 4 bases, with 5 bases sitting between them. Germline-derived CDR1 and CDR2 are MNHNS and SASEGT.

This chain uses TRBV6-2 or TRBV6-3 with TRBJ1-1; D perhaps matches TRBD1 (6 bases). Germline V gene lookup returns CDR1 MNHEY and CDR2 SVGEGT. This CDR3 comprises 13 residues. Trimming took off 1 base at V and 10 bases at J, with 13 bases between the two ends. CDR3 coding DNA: TGTGCCAGCAGTTACTTAGGGGGTTATGGAGCTTTCTTT. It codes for CASSYLGGYGAFF.

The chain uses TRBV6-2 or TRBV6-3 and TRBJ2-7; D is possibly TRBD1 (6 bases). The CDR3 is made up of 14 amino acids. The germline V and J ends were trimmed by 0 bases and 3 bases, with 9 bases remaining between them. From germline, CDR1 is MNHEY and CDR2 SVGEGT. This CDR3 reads CASSYSTGRYEQYF. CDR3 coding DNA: TGTGCCAGCAGTTACTCGACAGGCCGCTACGAGCAGTACTTC.

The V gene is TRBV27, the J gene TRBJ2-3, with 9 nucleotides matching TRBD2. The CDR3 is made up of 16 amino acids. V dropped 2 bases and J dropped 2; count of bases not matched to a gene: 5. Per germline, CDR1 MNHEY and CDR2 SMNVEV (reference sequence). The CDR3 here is CASSLALAGPTDTQYF. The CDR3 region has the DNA TGTGCCAGCAGTTTAGCGCTAGCGGGGCCCACAGATACGCAGTATTTT.

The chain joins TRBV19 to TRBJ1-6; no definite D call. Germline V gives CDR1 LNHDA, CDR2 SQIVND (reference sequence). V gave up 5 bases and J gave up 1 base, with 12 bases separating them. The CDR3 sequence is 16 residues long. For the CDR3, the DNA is TGTGCCAGTAGTGTATCCGGGAGTTCCTATAATTCACCCCTCCACTTT. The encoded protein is CASSVSGSSYNSPLHF.

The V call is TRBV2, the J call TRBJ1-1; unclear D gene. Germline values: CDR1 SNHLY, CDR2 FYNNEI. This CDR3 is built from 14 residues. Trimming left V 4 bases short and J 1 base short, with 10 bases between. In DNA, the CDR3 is TGTGCCAGCAGTGCATTGCGTCAGAACACTGAAGCTTTCTTT. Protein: CASSALRQNTEAFF.

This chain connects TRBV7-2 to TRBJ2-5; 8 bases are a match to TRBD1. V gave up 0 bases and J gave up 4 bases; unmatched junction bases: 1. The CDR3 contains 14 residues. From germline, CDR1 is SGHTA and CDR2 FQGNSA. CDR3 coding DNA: TGTGCCAGCAGCTTAGCAACAGGGGGAGAGACCCAGTACTTC. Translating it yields CASSLATGGETQYF.

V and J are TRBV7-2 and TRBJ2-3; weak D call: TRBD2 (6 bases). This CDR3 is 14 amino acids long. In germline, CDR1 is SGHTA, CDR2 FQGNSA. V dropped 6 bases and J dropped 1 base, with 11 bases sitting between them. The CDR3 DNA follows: TGTGCCAGCAGTCGGGGACTCCGCACAGATACGCAGTATTTT. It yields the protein CASSRGLRTDTQYF.

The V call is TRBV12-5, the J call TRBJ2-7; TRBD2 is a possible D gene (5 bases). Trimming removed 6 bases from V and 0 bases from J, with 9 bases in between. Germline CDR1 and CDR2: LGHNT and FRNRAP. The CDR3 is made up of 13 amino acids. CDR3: CASGLGISYEQYF. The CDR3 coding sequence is TGTGCTAGTGGCCTCGGGATCTCCTACGAGCAGTACTTC.

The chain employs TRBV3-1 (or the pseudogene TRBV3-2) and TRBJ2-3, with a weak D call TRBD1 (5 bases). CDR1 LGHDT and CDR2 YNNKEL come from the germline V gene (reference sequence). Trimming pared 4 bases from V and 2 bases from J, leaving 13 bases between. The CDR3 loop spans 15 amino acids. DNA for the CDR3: TGTGCCAGCAGCCCACCTCAGGGATACACAGATACGCAGTATTTT. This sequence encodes CASSPPQGYTDTQYF.

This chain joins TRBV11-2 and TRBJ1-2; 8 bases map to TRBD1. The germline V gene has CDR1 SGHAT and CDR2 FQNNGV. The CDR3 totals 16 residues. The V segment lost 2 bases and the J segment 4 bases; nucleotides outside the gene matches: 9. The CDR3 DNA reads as TGTGCCAGCAGCTTATTCGGACAGGGATTCCGCTATGGCTACACCTTC. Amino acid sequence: CASSLFGQGFRYGYTF. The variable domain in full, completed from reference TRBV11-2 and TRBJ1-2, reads EAGVAQSPRYKIIEKRQSVAFWCNPISGHATLYWYQQILGQGPKLLIQFQNNGVVDDSQLPKDRFSAERLKGVDSTLKIQPAKLEDSAVYLCASSLFGQGFRYGYTFGSGTRLTVV.

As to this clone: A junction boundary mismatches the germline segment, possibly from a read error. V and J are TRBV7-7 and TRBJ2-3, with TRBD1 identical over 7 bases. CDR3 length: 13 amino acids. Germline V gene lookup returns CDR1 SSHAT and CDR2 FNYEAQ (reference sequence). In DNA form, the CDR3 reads TGTGCTAGCAGCCCCAACAGGGGAGATACGCAGTATTTT. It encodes CASSPNRGDTQYF. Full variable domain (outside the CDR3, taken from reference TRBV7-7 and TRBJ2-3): GAGVSQSPRYKVTKRGQDVTLRCDPISSHATLYWYQQALGQGPEFLTYFNYEAQPDKSGLPSDRFSAERPEGSISTLTIQRTEQRDSAMYRCASSPNRGDTQYFGPGTRLTVL.

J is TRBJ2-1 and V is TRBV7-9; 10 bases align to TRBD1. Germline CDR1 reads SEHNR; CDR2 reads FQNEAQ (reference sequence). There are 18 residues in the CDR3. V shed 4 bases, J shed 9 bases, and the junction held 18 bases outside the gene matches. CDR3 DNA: TGTGCCAGCAGCTGGACCACTCTGGGACAGGGGTATGAGGGTGAGCAGTTCTTC. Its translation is CASSWTTLGQGYEGEQFF.

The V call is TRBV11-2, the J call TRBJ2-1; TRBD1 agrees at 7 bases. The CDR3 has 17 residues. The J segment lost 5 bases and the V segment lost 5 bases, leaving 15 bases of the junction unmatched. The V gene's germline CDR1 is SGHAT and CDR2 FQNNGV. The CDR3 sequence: CASSRGGGLMSNNEQFF. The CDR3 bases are TGTGCCAGCAGCCGAGGGGGCGGCTTAATGAGTAACAATGAGCAGTTCTTC. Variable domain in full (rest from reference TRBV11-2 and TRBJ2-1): EAGVAQSPRYKIIEKRQSVAFWCNPISGHATLYWYQQILGQGPKLLIQFQNNGVVDDSQLPKDRFSAERLKGVDSTLKIQPAKLEDSAVYLCASSRGGGLMSNNEQFFGPGTRLTVL.